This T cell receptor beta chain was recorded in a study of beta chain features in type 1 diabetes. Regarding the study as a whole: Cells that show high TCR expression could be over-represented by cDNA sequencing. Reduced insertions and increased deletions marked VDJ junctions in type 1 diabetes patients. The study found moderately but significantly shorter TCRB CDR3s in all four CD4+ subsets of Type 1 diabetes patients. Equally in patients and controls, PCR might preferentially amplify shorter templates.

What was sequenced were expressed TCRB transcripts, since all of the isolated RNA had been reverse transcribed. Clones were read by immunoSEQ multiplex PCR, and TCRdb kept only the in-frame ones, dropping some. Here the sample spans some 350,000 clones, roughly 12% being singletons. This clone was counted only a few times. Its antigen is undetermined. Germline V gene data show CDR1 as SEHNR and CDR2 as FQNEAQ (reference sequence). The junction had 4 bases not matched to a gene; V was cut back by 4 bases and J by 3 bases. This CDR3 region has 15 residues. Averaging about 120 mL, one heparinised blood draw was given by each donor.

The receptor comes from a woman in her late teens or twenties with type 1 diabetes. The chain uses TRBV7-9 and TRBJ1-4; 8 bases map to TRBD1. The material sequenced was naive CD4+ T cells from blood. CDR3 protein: CASSWTDRANEKLFF. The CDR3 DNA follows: TGTGCCAGCAGCTGGACGGACAGGGCTAATGAAAAACTGTTTTTT.